The entry below gives a single T cell receptor beta chain sequence along with its context. In the original workflow: Amplified reference gene primers provided the basis for estimating nucleated cell counts. Data came from immunoSEQ multiplex PCR; TCRdb stores just in-frame clones and leaves some out. That table is the source of V, J and clone size, and D and trimming were worked out from the DNA. The sample has around 200,000 clones; 86% are singletons. The sample is drawn from a study of blood T cell repertoires in COVID-19. The sample was PBMCs or T cells enriched from blood (not recorded which). This sequence was found in a man aged 35-49 years with acute COVID-19.

CDR3 in DNA: TGTGCCAGCAGTTTATTGGGGAGCTGGCAGGGGGCTGGCGAGCAGTACTTC. It encodes CASSLLGSWQGAGEQYF. The genes are TRBV28 and TRBJ2-7, with 8 bases matching TRBD1. V was clipped by 1 base and J by 6 bases; unmatched bases: 14. Per the germline V gene, CDR1 is MDHEN and CDR2 is SYDVKM. The CDR3 sequence is 17 residues long.